The rows below give T cell receptor beta chains drawn from one sample of a study of blood T cell repertoires in COVID-19. TCRdb's table, derived via immunoSEQ multiplex PCR, lists solely in-frame clones and lacks some. This sample has about 380,000 clones, with about 88% found just once. Material for sequencing was PBMCs or T cells enriched from blood (not recorded which). The receptor source for this set is a woman younger than 35 who had recovered from COVID-19. CDR3s leave out the opening cysteine and the closing phenylalanine or tryptophan. Clone size is shown for a subset of rows, as once, few, many or a class of expanded clone.

v_gene	j_gene	abundance	CDR3aa
TRBV7-9	TRBJ1-2	-	ASRTDNYGYT
TRBV3-1/TRBV3-2	TRBJ1-2	-	ASSQDAARAGYGYT
TRBV2	TRBJ2-1	-	ASSSLTGGSGNEQF
TRBV30	TRBJ1-2	-	AWNVVGRPPYGYT
TRBV4-2	TRBJ2-2	-	ASSHGKGLF
TRBV7-8	TRBJ2-7	-	ASSLAIAAYEQY
TRBV19	TRBJ1-1	-	ASRGEVSTEAF
TRBV6-5	TRBJ2-7	-	ASSRTGNTYEQY
TRBV7-6	TRBJ1-2	-	ASSRQDSLGYT
TRBV5-1	TRBJ2-2	-	ASSDLAGVPNTGELF
TRBV7-9	TRBJ2-2	-	ASTYAGQGSTGELF
TRBV27	TRBJ1-1	-	ASSLRGGNTEAF
TRBV28	TRBJ1-5	-	ASSLSDQPQH
TRBV9	TRBJ2-7	-	ASSGTTGIPQY
TRBV11-2	TRBJ2-7	-	ASSSWRDDEDEQY
TRBV28	TRBJ1-2	few	ASREAGGAWGYT
TRBV28	TRBJ2-1	few	ASSYRARGYNEQF
TRBV9	TRBJ1-2	once	ASSVGTGGTGYT
TRBV7-9	TRBJ2-7	-	ASSEGQLYEQY
TRBV6-5	TRBJ1-4	-	ASSYSAGVTNEKLF
TRBV5-6	TRBJ1-6	once	ASSALQGAGYNSPLH
TRBV19	TRBJ2-1	-	ASSPGGRSYNEQF
TRBV5-1	TRBJ2-7	few	ASSPGQARPMSYEQY
TRBV7-9	TRBJ1-1	-	ASSLGQGAVTEAF
TRBV5-6	TRBJ1-2	-	ASRGQANYGYT
TRBV5-6	TRBJ2-3	-	ASSGRGPGTDTQY
TRBV5-1	TRBJ1-5	-	ASSLGAGQPQH
TRBV4-1	TRBJ1-2	-	ASSQTGARVYGYT
TRBV3-1/TRBV3-2	TRBJ2-5	-	ASSLITDRNQETQY
TRBV9	TRBJ1-2	-	ASSVLGTGDGYT
TRBV7-2	TRBJ1-1	-	ASSPGTGGTEAF
TRBV9	TRBJ1-5	-	ASSPEGHSNQPQH
TRBV4-1	TRBJ1-1	few	ASSQPGGNSRVNTEAF
TRBV11-2	TRBJ2-1	-	ASSFRPTSGGEPSNEQF
TRBV6-5	TRBJ2-1	-	ASSYSDIISYNEQF
TRBV9	TRBJ2-7	-	ASSFRDRGLDEQY
TRBV6-2/TRBV6-3	TRBJ1-2	-	ASSPLTDYGYT
TRBV9	TRBJ2-7	-	ASSEGTGIYEQY
TRBV7-3	TRBJ1-1	-	ASSLSGNTEAF
TRBV7-6	TRBJ1-1	-	ASSLVPGGVRTEAF
TRBV16	TRBJ2-2	-	ASSQSRGQGENTGELF
TRBV6-2/TRBV6-3	TRBJ2-1	-	ASSPPGQFYNEQF